This is a list of T cell receptor beta chains from one sample in a study of blood T cell repertoires in COVID-19. Sequencing was performed with immunoSEQ multiplex PCR; in TCRdb, only in-frame clones are kept and a portion is missing. The sample consists of under 45,000 clones, more than 70% of them appearing once. Source material: peripheral blood. These receptors all stem from a woman of 80 years or more with active or convalescent COVID-19. The conserved cysteine and the conserved F or W are not part of the CDR3 here.

TRBJ2-5 | TRBV15 | ATSRGTPGQQETQY
TRBJ1-1 | TRBV9 | ASSVGGTGDTEAF
TRBJ1-4 | TRBV5-6 | ASSPYRTVGEKLF
TRBJ2-1 | TRBV19 | ASSPSSYNEQF
TRBJ2-7 | TRBV6-5 | ASEKTGVYEQY
TRBJ1-1 | TRBV4-2 | ASSRQGKAF
TRBJ1-1 | TRBV18 | ASSPGAEAF
TRBJ2-1 | TRBV5-1 | ASSLVAETYNEQF
TRBJ2-1 | TRBV29-1 | SVDVPGRTGDEQF
TRBJ2-7 | TRBV6-5 | ASSYSWLRDEQY
TRBJ1-2 | TRBV5-6 | ASSLAGTGNYGYT
TRBJ1-1 | TRBV7-3 | ASSSGQGAFTEAF
TRBJ1-6 | TRBV6-5 | ASSPGTGGSPLH
TRBJ1-3 | TRBV18 | ASSPPNIKIARGNTIY
TRBJ2-7 | TRBV27 | ASSYKTAYEQY
TRBJ2-1 | TRBV6-5 | ASSYSTGDEQF
TRBJ2-3 | TRBV11-2 | ASSLGTSGSGGTDTQY
TRBJ1-1 | TRBV28 | ASSMNTEAF
TRBJ2-2 | TRBV28 | ASSSTGDTGELF
TRBJ2-1 | TRBV27 | ASSPGSGAYNEQF
TRBJ2-4 | TRBV27 | ASSFLAENIQY
TRBJ2-7 | TRBV11-2 | ASSLRTSGGEQY
TRBJ1-1 | TRBV29-1 | SGGQGSTEAF
TRBJ1-3 | TRBV11-2 | ASSPNEGSGNTIY
TRBJ2-7 | TRBV28 | ASSFTQGPEQY
TRBJ2-7 | TRBV5-1 | ASSGDRGPLYEQY
TRBJ1-1 | TRBV29-1 | SALRGRGSEAF
TRBJ2-1 | TRBV18 | ASSPGTRVGDEQF
TRBJ2-1 | TRBV10-2 | ASSPSGGGEQF
TRBJ1-2 | TRBV27 | ASSLLGQGPRSGYT
TRBJ1-5 | TRBV6-5 | ASSLQGNSNQPQH
TRBJ2-5 | TRBV6-5 | ASSPGTSLAVTQY
TRBJ2-7 | TRBV7-2 | ASSLSRAGVSYEQY
TRBJ1-5 | TRBV19 | ASRMGQINQPQH
TRBJ2-2 | TRBV24-1 | ATRKGQNTGELF
TRBJ1-2 | TRBV2 | ASSATQGTSGYT
TRBJ1-2 | TRBV5-5 | ASSGATGADYGYT
TRBJ1-6 | TRBV6-5 | AGAGTTNSPLH
TRBJ2-2 | TRBV5-1 | ASSHSTAGARGGELF
TRBJ1-2 | TRBV6-1 | ASSDLQGGGDGYT
TRBJ2-3 | TRBV7-8 | ASSLQLAGGLDTQY
TRBJ2-1 | TRBV9 | ASSPKGTSGRSSYNEQF
TRBJ2-3 | TRBV5-6 | ASSLNWPGGSTDTQY
TRBJ1-5 | TRBV6-5 | ASSNGNQPQH
TRBJ1-2 | TRBV18 | ASSLTGAANYGYT
TRBJ1-2 | TRBV12-3/TRBV12-4 | ASSKSQPGHRP
TRBJ2-7 | TRBV3-1/TRBV3-2 | ASSPGQGVVYEQY
TRBJ1-5 | TRBV6-5 | ASRQGFGPQH
TRBJ2-2 | TRBV11-3 | ASSLDQAGELF
TRBJ1-1 | TRBV7-9 | ASSPQTVNTEAF